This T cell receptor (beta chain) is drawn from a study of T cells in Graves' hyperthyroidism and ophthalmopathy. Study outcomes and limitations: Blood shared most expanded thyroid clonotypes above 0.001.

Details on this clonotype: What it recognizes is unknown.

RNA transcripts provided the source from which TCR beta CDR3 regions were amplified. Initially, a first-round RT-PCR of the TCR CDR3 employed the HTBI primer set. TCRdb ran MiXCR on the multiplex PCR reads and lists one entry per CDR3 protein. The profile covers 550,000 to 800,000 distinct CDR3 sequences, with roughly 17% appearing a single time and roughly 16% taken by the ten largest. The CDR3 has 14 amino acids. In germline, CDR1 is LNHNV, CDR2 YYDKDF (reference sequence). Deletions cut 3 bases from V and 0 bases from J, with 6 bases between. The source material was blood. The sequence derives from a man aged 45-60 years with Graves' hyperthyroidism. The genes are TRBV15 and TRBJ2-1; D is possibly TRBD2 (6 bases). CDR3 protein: CATSSGSSYNEQFF. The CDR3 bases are TGTGCCACCAGCAGCGGGAGCTCCTACAATGAGCAGTTCTTC.